Below, one T cell receptor (beta chain) is given with its context. Its specificity is not known. The CDR3 covers 14 residues. The V and J ends lost 6 bases and 8 bases respectively, with 16 bases between them. Germline V gene data show CDR1 as MDHEN and CDR2 as SYDVKM. This sample was taken from a study of T cell repertoires in cytomegalovirus infection. Study in general: CMV infection and matching HLA type were both indicated by public TCR beta signatures. Study conclusions and caveats: Across the ex vivo response, the dominant clonotypes were HLA-C-restricted CMV-specific TCR beta clonotypes. The cumulative frequency of public TCR beta families identified carriers of CMV plus the relevant HLA.

TCRdb processed the reads anew with MiXCR; each CDR3 protein has one entry. The data hold over 150,000 distinct CDR3 sequences, with 13% to 15% observed a single time. Source material: PBMCs. J is TRBJ1-4 and V is TRBV28; maybe TRBD1 (5 bases). This clonotype was obtained from a human donor in good health (CMV status not recorded). Some clones in this sample may be carry-over from other donors' samples. Here the CDR3 reads CASSDQGFGEKLFF. In DNA form, the CDR3 reads TGTGCCAGCAGCGATCAGGGTTTTGGGGAAAAACTGTTTTTT.